This T cell receptor (beta chain) was identified during a study of blood T cell repertoires in COVID-19. Here immunoSEQ multiplex PCR was the method, and the copy in TCRdb shows in-frame clones only, minus some. This repertoire shows about 140,000 clones, around 83% found once; its top ten account for less than 4.5%. The trim removed 5 bases at V and 4 bases at J, leaving 4 bases unmatched. Germline V lookup: CDR1 MRHNA, CDR2 SNTAGT. This CDR3 contains 14 residues. The receptor comes from a woman of 80 years or more with acute or convalescent COVID-19. Sequenced sample: peripheral blood. The rearrangement uses TRBV6-4 and TRBJ2-1, with 8 bases matching TRBD2. CDR3 DNA: TGTGCCAGCAGTCCGGGACTAGAATACAATGAGCAGTTCTTC. This translates into CASSPGLEYNEQFF.